The 17 T cell receptor beta chains given below trace back to one sample, sequenced in a study of blood T cell repertoires in COVID-19. The protocol was immunoSEQ multiplex PCR, while the TCRdb copy is restricted to in-frame clones and leaves out a portion. The profile shows about 320,000 clones, about nine tenths of them singletons. The sample consisted of peripheral blood. These receptor sequences come from a woman aged 30 to 39 with COVID-19, enrolled during active disease.

The CDR3 DNA sequence: TGTGCCAGCAGAACCCGACAGGCCACCCAAGAGACCCAGTACTTC. Translation: CASRTRQATQETQYF. The chain carries TRBV5-4 and TRBJ2-5, with a tentative D call TRBD1 (6 bases). Between the trimmed V and J ends, which lost 5 bases and 1 base, there was a span of 15 bases. CDR1 is SGHNT and CDR2 is YYREEE in the germline V gene (reference sequence). The CDR3 is made up of 15 amino acids. The entire variable domain, with the rest obtained from reference TRBV5-4 and TRBJ2-5, is as follows: ETGVTQSPTHLIKTRGQQVTLRCSSQSGHNTVSWYQQALGQGPQFIFQYYREEENGRGNFPPRFSGLQFPNYSSELNVNALELDDSALYLCASRTRQATQETQYFGPGTRLLVL.

About this clone itself: Distinct nucleotide sequences in the sample also encode this CDR3. V is TRBV18 and J is TRBJ1-2; 7 positions agree with TRBD1. The V and J ends lost 3 bases and 4 bases, in that order; junction bases with no gene match: 2. Germline CDR1 KGHSH, CDR2 LQKENI. The CDR3 runs 13 residues. The CDR3 nucleotides are TGTGCCAGCTCACCTGACAGGGTCTATGGCTACACCTTC. Protein: CASSPDRVYGYTF.

The J gene is TRBJ1-5, the V gene TRBV6-6, with no clear D. Germline V lookup: CDR1 MNHNY, CDR2 SVGAGI (reference sequence). With 2 bases removed from V and 5 bases from J, the gap between germline ends came to 4 bases. This CDR3 is built from 12 residues. The CDR3 region is CASSYLDQPQHF. Written as DNA, the CDR3 is TGTGCCAGCAGTTACCTAGATCAGCCCCAGCATTTT.

V is TRBV10-2 and J is TRBJ1-4; no definite D call. The CDR3 has 12 amino acids. V shed 3 bases and J shed 12 bases, with 11 bases lying between them. CDR1 and CDR2 (germline): WSHSY, SAAADI. CDR3 in DNA: TGCGCCAGCAGTGAAGGAGGGTGGGAACTGTTTTTT. The encoded protein is CASSEGGWELFF.

CDR3 region: CASSMGTSGGLVYGEQYF. CDR3 in DNA: TGTGCCAGTAGTATGGGGACTAGCGGGGGGTTGGTCTACGGCGAGCAGTACTTC. The chain is built from TRBV19 and TRBJ2-7, with TRBD2 identical over 15 bases. The CDR3 contains 18 residues. J was trimmed by 6 bases and V by 3 bases; bases with no gene match: 12. The germline CDR1 and CDR2 sequences are LNHDA and SQIVND (reference sequence).

V and J are TRBV19 and TRBJ1-6; the D gene is possibly TRBD1 (5 bases). V was trimmed by 3 bases and J by 5 bases, leaving 8 bases between them. CDR3 length: 14 amino acids. From germline, CDR1 is LNHDA and CDR2 SQIVND (reference sequence). This CDR3 is CASSISGNNSPLHF. The CDR3 nucleotides read TGTGCCAGTAGTATTTCAGGGAATAATTCACCCCTCCACTTT.

The chain employs TRBV30 and TRBJ2-1; 9 bases are shared with TRBD1. Per germline, CDR1 GTSNPN and CDR2 SVGIG (reference sequence). V was pared by 0 bases and J by 6 bases, with 6 bases of the junction left unmatched. The CDR3 has 15 amino acids. The CDR3 reads CAWSVVTGGSNEQFF. The CDR3 region has the DNA TGTGCCTGGAGTGTCGTGACAGGGGGTTCCAATGAGCAGTTCTTC.

The chain combines TRBV6-5 with TRBJ2-5; TRBD1 is a possible D gene (5 bases). CDR1 and CDR2 (germline): MNHEY, SVGAGI. This CDR3 is built from 15 residues. The germline V and J ends were trimmed by 0 bases and 5 bases, with 13 bases remaining between them. For the CDR3, the DNA is TGTGCCAGCAGTTACTCGGTTAGGGGCGGTGAGACCCAGTACTTC. This encodes CASSYSVRGGETQYF.

The chain employs TRBV2 and TRBJ1-5; no firm D call. V dropped 3 bases and J dropped 2 bases, with 14 bases sitting between them. The CDR3 extends over 16 amino acids. Germline CDR1 SNHLY, CDR2 FYNNEI. CDR3 sequence (DNA): TGTGCCAGCAGTGATGGGAGGCAGGTGGGCAATCAGCCCCAGCATTTT. Encoded protein: CASSDGRQVGNQPQHF.

The chain couples TRBV4-2 to TRBJ1-4; TRBD1 agrees at 9 bases. The ends lost 0 bases at V and 7 bases at J; junction bases unmatched: 9. This CDR3 is 17 amino acids long. Germline V CDR1 and CDR2: LGHNA, YNFKEQ. The CDR3 sequence is CASSQEPWDRVTEKLFF. CDR3 coding DNA: TGTGCCAGCAGCCAAGAGCCCTGGGACAGGGTAACTGAAAAACTGTTTTTT.

The chain combines TRBV5-5 with TRBJ1-1; no definite D call. CDR1 and CDR2 from the germline V gene are SGHKS and YYEKEE (reference sequence). The CDR3 length is 13 residues. Between the trimmed V and J ends, which lost 4 bases and 1 base, there was a span of 8 bases. The CDR3, as DNA: TGTGCCAGCAGCCGAGAATGGAACACTGAAGCTTTCTTT. Its translation is CASSREWNTEAFF. The full variable domain, in which reference TRBV5-5 and TRBJ1-1 provide the parts outside the CDR3, is DAGVTQSPTHLIKTRGQQVTLRCSPISGHKSVSWYQQVLGQGPQFIFQYYEKEERGRGNFPDRFSARQFPNYSSELNVNALLLGDSALYLCASSREWNTEAFFGQGTRLTVV.

CDR3 DNA sequence: TGTGCCAGCAGCCGACCGGGACAGGGGACCGTTGGCTACACCTTC. Residues: CASSRPGQGTVGYTF. This chain joins TRBV5-8 and TRBJ1-2; 10 bases fit TRBD1. Germline assignment: CDR1 SGHTS and CDR2 YDEGEE. There are 15 residues in the CDR3. The trim removed 4 bases at V and 7 bases at J, leaving 10 bases unmatched.

This sequence joins TRBV6-5 and TRBJ1-1; 7 nucleotides match TRBD1. This CDR3 is built from 14 residues. The germline V gene encodes CDR1 MNHEY and CDR2 SVGAGI. Trimming removed 7 bases from V and 1 base from J; junction bases left unmatched: 6. The CDR3 DNA is TGTGCCAGCAACCCACAGGGGAAGAACACTGAAGCTTTCTTT. Translated, it gives CASNPQGKNTEAFF.

The V call is TRBV15, the J call TRBJ1-5, with a tentative D call TRBD1 (5 bases). Trimming took off 6 bases at V and 10 bases at J, with 28 bases between the two ends. CDR3 size: 17 residues. Germline V gene data show CDR1 as LNHNV and CDR2 as YYDKDF (reference sequence). CDR3 DNA sequence: TGTGCCACCAGAGGAAGGGTGGGGGGAAAGGTCGAAAGTCCCCAGCATTTT. The encoded protein is CATRGRVGGKVESPQHF. The full variable domain, its missing parts supplied by reference TRBV15 and TRBJ1-5, is DAMVIQNPRYQVTQFGKPVTLSCSQTLNHNVMYWYQQKSSQAPKLLFHYYDKDFNNEADTPDNFQSRRPNTSFCFLDIRSPGLGDTAMYLCATRGRVGGKVESPQHFGDGTRLSIL.

This rearrangement joins TRBV3-1 (or the pseudogene TRBV3-2) to TRBJ1-1; D call uncertain. In germline, CDR1 is LGHDT, CDR2 YNNKEL (reference sequence). The CDR3 is made up of 13 amino acids. The V and J ends lost 4 bases and 4 bases respectively, with 10 bases between them. In DNA, the CDR3 is TGTGCCAGCAGCCTTCGACACCCCACTGAAGCTTTCTTT. Protein sequence: CASSLRHPTEAFF.

This sequence joins TRBV18 and TRBJ2-1; 7 positions match TRBD2. Germline CDR1 and CDR2: KGHSH and LQKENI. The CDR3 sequence is 16 residues long. The J segment lost 2 bases and the V segment lost 2 bases, leaving 6 bases of the junction unmatched. CDR3 DNA sequence: TGTGCCAGCTCACCAGAGGCGGGGGTAACCTACAATGAGCAGTTCTTC. Translation: CASSPEAGVTYNEQFF.

This clone came up once. The rearrangement joins TRBV2 to TRBJ2-1; possibly TRBD2 for D (7 bases). CDR1 and CDR2 from the germline V gene are SNHLY and FYNNEI. There are 11 residues in the CDR3. V dropped 8 bases and J dropped 9 bases, with 11 bases sitting between them. The CDR3, as DNA: TGTGCCAGCGGGGGGGCCGGTGAGCAGTTCTTC. Translation gives CASGGAGEQFF. Using reference TRBV2 and TRBJ2-1 for the parts outside the CDR3, the full variable domain is EPEVTQTPSHQVTQMGQEVILRCVPISNHLYFYWYRQILGQKVEFLVSFYNNEISEKSEIFDDQFSVERPDGSNFTLKIRSTKLEDSAMYFCASGGAGEQFFGPGTRLTVL.